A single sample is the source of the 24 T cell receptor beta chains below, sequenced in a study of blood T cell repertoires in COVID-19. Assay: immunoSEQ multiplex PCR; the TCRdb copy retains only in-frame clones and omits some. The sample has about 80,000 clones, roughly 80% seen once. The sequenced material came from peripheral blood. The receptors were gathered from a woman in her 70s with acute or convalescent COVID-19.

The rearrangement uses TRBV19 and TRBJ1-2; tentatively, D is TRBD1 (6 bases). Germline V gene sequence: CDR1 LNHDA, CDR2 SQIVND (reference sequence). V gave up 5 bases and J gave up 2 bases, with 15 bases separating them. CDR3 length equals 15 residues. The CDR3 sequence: CASSDPRTANYGYTF. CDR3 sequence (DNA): TGTGCCAGTAGTGACCCGCGGACAGCCAACTATGGCTACACCTTC.

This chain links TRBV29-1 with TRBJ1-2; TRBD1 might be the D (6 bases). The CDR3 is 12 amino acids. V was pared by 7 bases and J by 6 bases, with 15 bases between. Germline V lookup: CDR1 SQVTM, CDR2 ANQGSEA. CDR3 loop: CSGDSGVHGYTF. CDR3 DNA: TGCAGCGGTGACTCAGGGGTTCATGGCTACACCTTC.

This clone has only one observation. The CDR3 loop is CASSLVASAGELFF. CDR3 DNA: TGTGCCAGCAGCTTAGTTGCCAGCGCCGGGGAGCTGTTTTTT. The genes are TRBV7-2 and TRBJ2-2; D call uncertain. Trimming removed 1 base at V and 6 bases at J, with 9 bases between. The CDR3 has 14 amino acids. CDR1 and CDR2 (germline): SGHTA, FQGNSA.

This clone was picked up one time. The CDR3 loop is CAIREDRVRGYTF. The CDR3 coding sequence is TGTGCCATCAGGGAAGACAGGGTGAGAGGCTACACCTTC. V usage is TRBV10-3 and J usage is TRBJ1-2; TRBD1 matches at 7 bases. Germline V lookup: CDR1 ENHRY, CDR2 SYGVKD. This CDR3 spans 13 amino acids. Trimming removed 6 bases from V and 8 bases from J; junction bases left unmatched: 9.

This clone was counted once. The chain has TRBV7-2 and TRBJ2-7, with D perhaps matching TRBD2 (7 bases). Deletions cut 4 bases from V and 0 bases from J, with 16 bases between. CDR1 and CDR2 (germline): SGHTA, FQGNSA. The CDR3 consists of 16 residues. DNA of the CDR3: TGTGCCAGCAGCTCTAAGGGGGGGGTAAGCTCCTACGAGCAGTACTTC. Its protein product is CASSSKGGVSSYEQYF.

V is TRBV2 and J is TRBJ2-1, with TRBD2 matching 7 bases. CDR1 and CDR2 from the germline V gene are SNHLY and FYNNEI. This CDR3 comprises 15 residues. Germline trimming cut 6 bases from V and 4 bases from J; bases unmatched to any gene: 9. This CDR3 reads CASSTGTTPYNEQFF. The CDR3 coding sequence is TGTGCCAGCAGCACCGGGACTACCCCTTACAATGAGCAGTTCTTC.

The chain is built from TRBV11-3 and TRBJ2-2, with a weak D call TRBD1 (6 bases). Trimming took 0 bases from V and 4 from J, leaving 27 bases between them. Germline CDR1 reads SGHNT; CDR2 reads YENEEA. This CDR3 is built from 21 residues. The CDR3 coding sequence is TGTGCCAGCAGCTTAGAACCTCAGGCAGGGGAAAAGACGCCTGGCACCGGGGAGCTGTTTTTT. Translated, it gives CASSLEPQAGEKTPGTGELFF.

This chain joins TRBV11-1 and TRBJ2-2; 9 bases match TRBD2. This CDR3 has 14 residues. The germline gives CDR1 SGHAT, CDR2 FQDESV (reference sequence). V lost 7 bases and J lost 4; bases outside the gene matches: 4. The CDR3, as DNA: TGTGCCAGCAATAGCGGGAGTGGCACCGGGGAGCTGTTTTTT. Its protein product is CASNSGSGTGELFF. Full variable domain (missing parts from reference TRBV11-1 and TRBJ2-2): EAEVAQSPRYKITEKSQAVAFWCDPISGHATLYWYRQILGQGPELLVQFQDESVVDDSQLPKDRFSAERLKGVDSTLKIQPAELGDSAMYLCASNSGSGTGELFFGEGSRLTVL.

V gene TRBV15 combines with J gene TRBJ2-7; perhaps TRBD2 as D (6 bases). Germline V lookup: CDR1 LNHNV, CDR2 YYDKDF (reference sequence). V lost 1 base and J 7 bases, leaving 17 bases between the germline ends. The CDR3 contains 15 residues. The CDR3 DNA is TGTGCCACCAGCAGAGGGTTTACTCGACGGGGGGAGCAGTACTTC. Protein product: CATSRGFTRRGEQYF.

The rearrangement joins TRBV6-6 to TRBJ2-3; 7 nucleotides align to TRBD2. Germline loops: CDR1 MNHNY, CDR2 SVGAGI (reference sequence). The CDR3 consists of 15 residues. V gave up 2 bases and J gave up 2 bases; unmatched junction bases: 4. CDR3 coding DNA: TGTGCCAGCAGTTACGATGGGAGGGCCACAGATACGCAGTATTTT. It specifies CASSYDGRATDTQYF.

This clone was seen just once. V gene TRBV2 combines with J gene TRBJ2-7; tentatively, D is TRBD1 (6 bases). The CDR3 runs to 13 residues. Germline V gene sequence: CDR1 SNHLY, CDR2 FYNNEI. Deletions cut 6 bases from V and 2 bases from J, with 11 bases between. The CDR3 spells CASRPTGTYEQYF. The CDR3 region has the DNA TGTGCCAGCAGACCTACAGGGACCTACGAGCAGTACTTC.

The CDR3 loop is CASSPRAGVWETQYF. The CDR3 DNA reads as TGTGCCAGCAGCCCCCGCGCGGGAGTCTGGGAGACCCAGTACTTC. The rearrangement links TRBV7-3 to TRBJ2-5; 7 positions match TRBD2. CDR1 is SGHTA, CDR2 FQGTGA, per germline. V trimming: 5 bases; J trimming: 5 bases; junction bases outside the gene matches: 11. The CDR3 sequence is 15 residues long.

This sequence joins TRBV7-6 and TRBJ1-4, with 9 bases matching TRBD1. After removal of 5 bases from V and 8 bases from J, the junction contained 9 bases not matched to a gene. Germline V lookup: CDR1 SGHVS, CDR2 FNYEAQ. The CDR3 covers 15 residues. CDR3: CASSHGPGTGEKLFF. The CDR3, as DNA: TGTGCCAGCAGCCACGGTCCCGGGACAGGGGAAAAACTGTTTTTT. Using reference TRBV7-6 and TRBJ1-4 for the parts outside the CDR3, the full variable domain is GAGVSQSPRYKVTKRGQDVALRCDPISGHVSLYWYRQALGQGPEFLTYFNYEAQQDKSGLPNDRFSAERPEGSISTLTIQRTEQRDSAMYRCASSHGPGTGEKLFFGSGTQLSVL.

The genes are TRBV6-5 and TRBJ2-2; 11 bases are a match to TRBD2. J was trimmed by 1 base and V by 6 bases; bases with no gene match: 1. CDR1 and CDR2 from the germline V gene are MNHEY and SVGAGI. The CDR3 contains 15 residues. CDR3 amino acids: CASRGTSGNTGELFF. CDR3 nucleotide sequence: TGTGCCAGCAGGGGGACTAGCGGGAACACCGGGGAGCTGTTTTTT.

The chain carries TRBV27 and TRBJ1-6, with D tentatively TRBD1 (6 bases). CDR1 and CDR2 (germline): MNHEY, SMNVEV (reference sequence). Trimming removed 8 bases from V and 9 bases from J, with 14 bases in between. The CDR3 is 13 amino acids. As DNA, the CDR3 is TGTGCCAGCGGACTGAGGGGGATTTCACCCCTCCACTTT. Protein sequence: CASGLRGISPLHF.

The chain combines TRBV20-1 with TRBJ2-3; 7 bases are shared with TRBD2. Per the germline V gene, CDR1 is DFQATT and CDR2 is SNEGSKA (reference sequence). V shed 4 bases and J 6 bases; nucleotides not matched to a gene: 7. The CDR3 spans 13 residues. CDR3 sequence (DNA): TGCAGTGCTATTGAAAGCGGGACCGATACGCAGTATTTT. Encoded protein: CSAIESGTDTQYF.

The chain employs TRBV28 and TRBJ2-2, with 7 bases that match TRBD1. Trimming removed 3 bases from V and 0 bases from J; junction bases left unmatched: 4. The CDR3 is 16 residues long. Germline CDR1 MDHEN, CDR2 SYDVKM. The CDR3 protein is CASSLGQGANTGELFF. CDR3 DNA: TGTGCCAGCAGTTTGGGGCAGGGGGCGAACACCGGGGAGCTGTTTTTT.

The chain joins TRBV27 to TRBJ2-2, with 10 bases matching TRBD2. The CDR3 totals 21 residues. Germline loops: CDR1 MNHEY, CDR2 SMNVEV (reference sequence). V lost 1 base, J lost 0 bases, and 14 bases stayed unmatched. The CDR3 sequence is CASSLLAASGSLGANTGELFF. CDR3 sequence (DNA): TGTGCCAGCAGTTTATTGGCGGCTAGCGGGAGTTTGGGGGCGAACACCGGGGAGCTGTTTTTT.

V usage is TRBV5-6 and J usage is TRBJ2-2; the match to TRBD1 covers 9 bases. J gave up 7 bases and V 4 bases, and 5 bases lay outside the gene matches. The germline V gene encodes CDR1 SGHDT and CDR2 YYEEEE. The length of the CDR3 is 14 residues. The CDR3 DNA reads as TGTGCCAGCAGCCGGACAGGGGCTAACGGGGAGCTGTTTTTT. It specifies CASSRTGANGELFF.

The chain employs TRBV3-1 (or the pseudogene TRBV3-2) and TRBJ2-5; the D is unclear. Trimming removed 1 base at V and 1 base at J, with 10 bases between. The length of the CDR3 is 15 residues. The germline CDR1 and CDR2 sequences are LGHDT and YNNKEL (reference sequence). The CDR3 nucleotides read TGTGCCAGCAGCCAAGCTCCCTGGGCCCAAGAGACCCAGTACTTC. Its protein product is CASSQAPWAQETQYF.

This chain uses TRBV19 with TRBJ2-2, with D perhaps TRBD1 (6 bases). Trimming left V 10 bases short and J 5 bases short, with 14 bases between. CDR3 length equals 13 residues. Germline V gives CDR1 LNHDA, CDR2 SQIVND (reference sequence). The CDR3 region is CATFYRATGELFF. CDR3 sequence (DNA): TGTGCCACATTCTACAGGGCAACCGGGGAGCTGTTTTTT.

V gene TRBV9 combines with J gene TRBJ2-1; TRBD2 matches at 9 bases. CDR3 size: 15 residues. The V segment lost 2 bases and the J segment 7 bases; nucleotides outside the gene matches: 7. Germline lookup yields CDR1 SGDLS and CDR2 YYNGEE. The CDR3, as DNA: TGTGCCAGCAGCGTTATAGCGGGAGTCATTAATGAGCAGTTCTTC. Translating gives CASSVIAGVINEQFF.

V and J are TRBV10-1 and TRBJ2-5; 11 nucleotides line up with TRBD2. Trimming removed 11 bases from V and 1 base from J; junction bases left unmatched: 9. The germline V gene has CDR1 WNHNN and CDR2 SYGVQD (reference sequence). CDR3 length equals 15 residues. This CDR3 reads CAPPGLAELQETQYF. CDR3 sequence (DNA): TGCGCCCCTCCGGGACTAGCGGAACTCCAAGAGACCCAGTACTTC.

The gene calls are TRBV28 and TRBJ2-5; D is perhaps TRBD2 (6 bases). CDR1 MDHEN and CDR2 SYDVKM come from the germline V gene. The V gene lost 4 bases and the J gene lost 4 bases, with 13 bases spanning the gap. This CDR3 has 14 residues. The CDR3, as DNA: TGTGCCAGCAGTTCCCAAGGGACTCGAGAGACCCAGTACTTC. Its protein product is CASSSQGTRETQYF.